The entry below describes one T cell receptor (beta chain). The antigen is not known. The data stem from a study of blood T cells in healthy people across ages. Study-wide results and limits: The recorded TCR beta diversity per million T cells decreased in a roughly linear manner with age.

A second roughly 7 to 11 cycle PCR used barcoded and J-beta primers. TCRdb reprocessed the 5' RACE reads via MiXCR and lists one record per CDR3 protein. Seen here are fewer than 1,000,000 distinct CDR3 sequences, around 50% observed once, and the top ten hold 18%. Between the trimmed V and J ends, which lost 5 bases and 1 base, there was a span of 9 bases. CDR1 MDHEN and CDR2 SYDVKM come from the germline V gene. The CDR3 covers 13 residues. The sequencing input was blood. The source is a man older than 75 in good health. The chain recombines TRBV28 with TRBJ2-7; D unresolved. Written as DNA, the CDR3 is TGTGCCAGCAGTGTAGTGGGGTCCTACGAGCAGTACTTC. Translation: CASSVVGSYEQYF.